The T cell receptor (beta chain) under discussion was sequenced for a study of metastatic and nonmetastatic thyroid tumors. About the study: Malignant and benign thyroid patients had repertoires compared in peripheral blood and tumor or nodule tissue.

This clone counts as medium-sized. The antigen remains undetermined. This CDR3 is also generated by other DNA sequences in the sample. Broader study findings: In blood and tumor, TCR beta diversity was reportedly significantly higher in malignant thyroid tumors than in benign nodules.

TCRdb re-called clones from the PCR reads using MiXCR. The sample lists some 22,000 clones, roughly 21% occurring once. Among the patients, none had received any treatment before thyroid surgery. Germline values: CDR1 MNHNS, CDR2 SASEGT. The CDR3 contains 14 residues. Trimming left V 6 bases short and J 0 bases short, with 9 bases between. Material: blood. This chain links TRBV6-1 with TRBJ1-5, with D unresolved. The sequence was obtained from a male donor with papillary thyroid cancer or a benign thyroid nodule (not recorded which). Some clones in this sample may be carry-over from other donors' samples. The CDR3: CASRTFSSNQPQHF. CDR3 nucleotide sequence: TGTGCCAGCAGGACCTTTAGTAGCAATCAGCCCCAGCATTTT.